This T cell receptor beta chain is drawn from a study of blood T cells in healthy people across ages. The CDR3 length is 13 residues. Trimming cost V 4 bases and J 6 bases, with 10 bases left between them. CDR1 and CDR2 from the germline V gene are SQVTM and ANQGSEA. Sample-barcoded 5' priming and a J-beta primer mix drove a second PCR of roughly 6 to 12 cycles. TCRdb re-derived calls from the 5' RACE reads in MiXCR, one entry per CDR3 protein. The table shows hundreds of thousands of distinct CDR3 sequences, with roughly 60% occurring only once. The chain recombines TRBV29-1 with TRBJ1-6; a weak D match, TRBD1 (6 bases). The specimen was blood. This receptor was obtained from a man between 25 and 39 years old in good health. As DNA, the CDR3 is TGCAGCGTTGGGACAGCACTTAATTCACCCCTCCACTTT. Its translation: CSVGTALNSPLHF.